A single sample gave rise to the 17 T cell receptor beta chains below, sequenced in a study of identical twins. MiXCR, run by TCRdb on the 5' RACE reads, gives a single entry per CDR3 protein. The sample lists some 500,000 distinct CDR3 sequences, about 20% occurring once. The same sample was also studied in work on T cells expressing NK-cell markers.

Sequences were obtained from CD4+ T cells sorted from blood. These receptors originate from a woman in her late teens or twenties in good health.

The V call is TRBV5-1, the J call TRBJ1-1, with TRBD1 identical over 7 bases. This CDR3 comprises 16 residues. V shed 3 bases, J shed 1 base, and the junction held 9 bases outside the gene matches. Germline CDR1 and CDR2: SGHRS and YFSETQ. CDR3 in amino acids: CASSSSPGQRNTEAFF. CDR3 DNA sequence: TGCGCCAGCAGCTCCTCCCCGGGACAGAGGAACACTGAAGCTTTCTTT.

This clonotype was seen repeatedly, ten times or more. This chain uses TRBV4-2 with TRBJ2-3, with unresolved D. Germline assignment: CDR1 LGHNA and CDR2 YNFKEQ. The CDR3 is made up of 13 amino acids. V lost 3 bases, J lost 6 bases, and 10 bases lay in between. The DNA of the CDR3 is TGTGCCAGCAGCCAGGTGCGCCGGGATACGCAGTATTTT. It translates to CASSQVRRDTQYF.

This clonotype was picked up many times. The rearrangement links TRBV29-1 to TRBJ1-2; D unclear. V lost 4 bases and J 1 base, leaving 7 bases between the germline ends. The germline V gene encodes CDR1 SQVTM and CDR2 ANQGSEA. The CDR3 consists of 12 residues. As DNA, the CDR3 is TGCAGCGTTGTGGGCAGTAACTATGGCTACACCTTC. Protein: CSVVGSNYGYTF.

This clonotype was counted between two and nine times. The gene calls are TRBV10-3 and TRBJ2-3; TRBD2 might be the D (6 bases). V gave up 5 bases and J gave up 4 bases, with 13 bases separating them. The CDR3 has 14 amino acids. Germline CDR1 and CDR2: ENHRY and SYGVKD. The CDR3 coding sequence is TGTGCCATCAGTAACGTGGGGGGTGCAGATACGCAGTATTTT. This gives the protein CAISNVGGADTQYF.

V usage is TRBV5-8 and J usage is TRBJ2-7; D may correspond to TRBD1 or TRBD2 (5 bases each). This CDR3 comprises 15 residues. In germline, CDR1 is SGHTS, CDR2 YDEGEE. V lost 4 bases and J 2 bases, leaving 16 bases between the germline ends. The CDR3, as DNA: TGTGCCAGCAGCCCCCTAGAGAGGGACCCCTACGAGCAGTACTTC. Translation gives CASSPLERDPYEQYF.

The CDR3 nucleotides read TGTGCCAGCAGTTTACGCCTTGGGCGGGGGGCGGGCACCGGGGAGCTGTTTTTT. It codes for CASSLRLGRGAGTGELFF. V gene TRBV12-3 or TRBV12-4 combines with J gene TRBJ2-2; 8 nucleotides agree with TRBD2. After removal of 2 bases from V and 4 bases from J, the junction contained 12 bases not matched to a gene. This CDR3 spans 18 amino acids.

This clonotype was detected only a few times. The CDR3 DNA reads as TGTGCCAGCAGCCAGGGGTCAGGGATCAACTATGGCTACACCTTC. Translating it yields CASSQGSGINYGYTF. The chain is built from TRBV5-5 and TRBJ1-2; the D gene is possibly TRBD1 (6 bases). The CDR3 consists of 15 residues. Trimming took 4 bases from V and 2 from J, leaving 15 bases between them. Germline-derived CDR1 and CDR2 are SGHKS and YYEKEE (reference sequence).

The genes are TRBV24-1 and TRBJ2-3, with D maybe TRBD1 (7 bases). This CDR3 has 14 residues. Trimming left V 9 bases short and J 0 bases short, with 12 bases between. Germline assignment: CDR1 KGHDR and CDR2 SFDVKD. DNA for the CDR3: TGTGCCACCTCACAGGGGACTAGCACAGATACGCAGTATTTT. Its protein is CATSQGTSTDTQYF.

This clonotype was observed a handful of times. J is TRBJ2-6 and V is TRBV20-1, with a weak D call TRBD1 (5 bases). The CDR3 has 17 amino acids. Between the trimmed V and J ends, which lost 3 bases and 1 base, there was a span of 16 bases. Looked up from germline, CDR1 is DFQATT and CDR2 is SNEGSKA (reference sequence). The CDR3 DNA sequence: TGCAGTGCTAGGTCGACAGAGAAGTATTCTGGGGCCAACGTCCTGACTTTC. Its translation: CSARSTEKYSGANVLTF.

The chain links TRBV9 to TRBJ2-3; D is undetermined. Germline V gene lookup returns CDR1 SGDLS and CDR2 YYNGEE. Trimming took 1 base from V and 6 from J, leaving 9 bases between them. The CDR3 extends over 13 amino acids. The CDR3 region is CASSVSTPDTQYF. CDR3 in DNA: TGTGCCAGCAGCGTATCGACCCCTGATACGCAGTATTTT.

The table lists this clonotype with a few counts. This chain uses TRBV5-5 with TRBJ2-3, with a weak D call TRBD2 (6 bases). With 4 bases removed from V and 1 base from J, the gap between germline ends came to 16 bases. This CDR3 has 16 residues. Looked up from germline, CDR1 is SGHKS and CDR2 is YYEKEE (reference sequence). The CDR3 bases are TGTGCCAGCAGCCCGGCGGGACTCCCAGGCACAGATACGCAGTATTTT. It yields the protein CASSPAGLPGTDTQYF. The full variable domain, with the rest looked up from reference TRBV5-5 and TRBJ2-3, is DAGVTQSPTHLIKTRGQQVTLRCSPISGHKSVSWYQQVLGQGPQFIFQYYEKEERGRGNFPDRFSARQFPNYSSELNVNALLLGDSALYLCASSPAGLPGTDTQYFGPGTRLTVL.

The CDR3 DNA follows: TGTGCCAGCGGACCAGAGACAGTAGCATACTTC. This codes for CASGPETVAYF. J is TRBJ2-4 and V is TRBV6-6; D possibly corresponds to TRBD1 (5 bases). This CDR3 comprises 11 residues. The germline CDR1 and CDR2 sequences are MNHNY and SVGAGI (reference sequence). Trimming took 8 bases from V and 16 from J, leaving 18 bases between them.

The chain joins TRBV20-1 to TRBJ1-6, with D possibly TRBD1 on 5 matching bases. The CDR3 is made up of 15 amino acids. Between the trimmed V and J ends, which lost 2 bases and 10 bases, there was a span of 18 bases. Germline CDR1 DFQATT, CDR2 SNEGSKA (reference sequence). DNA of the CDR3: TGCAGTGCTAGAAAGGCGGGGGGGACGCAGTCACCCCTCCACTTT. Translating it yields CSARKAGGTQSPLHF.

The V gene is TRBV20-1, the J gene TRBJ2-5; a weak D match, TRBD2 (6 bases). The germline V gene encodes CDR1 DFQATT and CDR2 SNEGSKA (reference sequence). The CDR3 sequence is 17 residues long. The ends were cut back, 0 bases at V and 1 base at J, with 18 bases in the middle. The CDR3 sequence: CSARDKAVGGLQETQYF. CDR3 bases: TGCAGTGCTAGAGATAAGGCCGTCGGGGGACTCCAAGAGACCCAGTACTTC.

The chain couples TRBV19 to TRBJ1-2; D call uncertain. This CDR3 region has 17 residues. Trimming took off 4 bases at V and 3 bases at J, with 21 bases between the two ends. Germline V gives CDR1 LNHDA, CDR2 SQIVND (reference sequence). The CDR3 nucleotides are TGTGCCAGTAGTAACCGTCTCTCTCGTTCGCTAGACTATGGCTACACCTTC. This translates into CASSNRLSRSLDYGYTF.

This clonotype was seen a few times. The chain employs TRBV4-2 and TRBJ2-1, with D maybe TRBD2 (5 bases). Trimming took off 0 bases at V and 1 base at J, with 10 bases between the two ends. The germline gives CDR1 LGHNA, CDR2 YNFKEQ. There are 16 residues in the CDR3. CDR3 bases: TGTGCCAGCAGCCAAGAACTAGTTGGGTCCTACAATGAGCAGTTCTTC. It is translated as CASSQELVGSYNEQFF.

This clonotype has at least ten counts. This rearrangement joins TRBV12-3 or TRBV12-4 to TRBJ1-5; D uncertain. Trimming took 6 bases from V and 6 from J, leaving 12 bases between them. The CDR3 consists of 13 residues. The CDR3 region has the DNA TGTGCCAGCAGCCCCGGCTCGGGTCAGCCCCAGCATTTT. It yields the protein CASSPGSGQPQHF.